These T cell receptor beta chains were read from a single sample in a study of T cells in Graves' hyperthyroidism and ophthalmopathy. TCRdb re-analysed the multiplex PCR reads in MiXCR, keeping a single row per CDR3 protein. The profile covers approximately 640,000 distinct CDR3 sequences, with roughly 46% appearing a single time and less than 8.5% taken by the ten largest. The specimen sequenced was peripheral blood or thyroid tissue (not recorded which). The receptors here all came from an adult man with Graves' disease, either hyperthyroidism or ophthalmopathy (not recorded which). The CDR3 runs from the conserved cysteine through the conserved F or W. The order of the fields is V gene, J gene, clone size, D gene, CDR3 protein, CDR3 DNA. The D gene is left open where the match is weak. Part of the rows lack a size; the others show once, few, many or a class for expanded clones.

TRBV7-2	TRBJ2-2	NA	NA	CASSSPPGATGELFF	TGTGCCAGCAGCTCCCCTCCGGGCGCGACCGGGGAGCTGTTTTTT
TRBV15	TRBJ2-5	NA	NA	CATSRVRGEKLYF	TGTGCCACCAGCAGAGTTCGTGGGGAAAAACTGTACTTC
TRBV7-6	TRBJ2-7	NA	NA	CASSPQGLLGDEQYF	TGTGCCAGCAGCCCCCAGGGTTTACTGGGAGACGAGCAGTACTTC
TRBV2	TRBJ1-5	NA	NA	CARTDTSNQPQHF	TGTGCCAGAACTGACACAAGCAATCAGCCCCAGCATTTT
TRBV6-1	TRBJ1-2	few	TRBD1	CASSDRTGSGYGYTF	TGTGCCAGCAGTGACCGGACAGGGTCAGGCTATGGCTACACCTTC
TRBV6-5	TRBJ1-6	NA	TRBD1	CASSSPGQGAWNSPLHF	TGTGCCAGCAGTTCCCCGGGACAGGGGGCATGGAATTCACCCCTCCACTTT
TRBV2	TRBJ2-5	NA	TRBD1	CASTGTGFRETQYF	TGTGCCAGCACCGGGACAGGGTTCCGGGAGACCCAGTACTTC
TRBV2	TRBJ2-7	many	TRBD2	CASRATSGYEQYF	TGTGCCAGCAGGGCGACTAGCGGCTACGAGCAGTACTTC
TRBV19	TRBJ2-7	few	TRBD2	CASCSGGSYEQYF	TGTGCCAGTTGCAGCGGGGGCTCCTACGAGCAGTACTTC
TRBV15	TRBJ2-2	NA	TRBD2	CATSRVRQGATSGDTGELFF	TGTGCCACCAGCAGAGTACGTCAAGGGGCGACTAGCGGAGACACCGGGGAGCTGTTTTTT
TRBV14	TRBJ1-1	NA	NA	CASSQGWYTEAFF	TGTGCCAGCAGCCAAGGTTGGTACACTGAAGCTTTCTTT
TRBV20-1	TRBJ2-5	NA	TRBD2	CSALLSGGPQETQYF	TGCAGTGCTTTATTAAGCGGGGGACCACAAGAGACCCAGTACTTC
TRBV20-1	TRBJ2-2	NA	NA	CSATGGLFF	TGCAGTGCCACCGGGGGGCTGTTTTTT
TRBV7-2	TRBJ1-4	NA	NA	CASSLAPATNEKLFF	TGTGCCAGCAGCTTAGCCCCCGCAACTAATGAAAAACTGTTTTTT
TRBV4-1	TRBJ2-7	NA	TRBD1	CASSQDGTVSSYEQYF	TGCGCCAGCAGCCAAGACGGGACAGTAAGCTCCTACGAGCAGTACTTC
TRBV10-2	TRBJ2-7	NA	TRBD1	CASKTGGSEQYF	TGCGCCAGCAAGACAGGGGGCTCCGAGCAGTACTTC
TRBV14	TRBJ1-3	NA	NA	CASSRPREYSGNTIYF	TGTGCCAGCAGCCGTCCCAGGGAGTATTCTGGAAACACCATATATTTT
TRBV29-1	TRBJ2-7	NA	TRBD1	CSVELEGTGHSYEQYF	TGCAGCGTTGAACTCGAGGGGACAGGCCACTCCTACGAGCAGTACTTC
TRBV2	TRBJ1-2	NA	NA	CASRRDTAYGYTF	TGTGCCAGCAGGAGGGACACCGCCTATGGCTACACCTTC
TRBV2	TRBJ2-5	few	TRBD1	CASGDRGWETQYF	TGTGCCAGCGGGGACAGGGGCTGGGAGACCCAGTACTTC
TRBV7-2	TRBJ1-3	many	TRBD1	CASSPGQGSTIYF	TGTGCCAGCAGCCCCGGACAGGGGAGCACCATATATTTT
TRBV24-1	TRBJ2-7	many	TRBD2	CATSESGALTYEQYF	TGTGCCACCAGTGAGAGCGGGGCCCTTACCTACGAGCAGTACTTC
TRBV29-1	TRBJ1-1	many	NA	CSVGGADTEAFF	TGCAGCGTTGGGGGGGCAGACACTGAAGCTTTCTTT
TRBV2	TRBJ2-3	few	NA	CASSVPTRLTQYF	TGTGCCAGCAGTGTCCCGACTAGATTAACGCAGTATTTT
TRBV29-1	TRBJ1-2	NA	TRBD1	CSVLPGQDGYTF	TGCAGCGTCCTCCCCGGACAGGATGGCTACACCTTC
TRBV2	TRBJ1-4	many	NA	CASKRQSVNEKLFF	TGTGCCAGCAAGAGACAGAGCGTCAATGAAAAACTGTTTTTT
TRBV11-2	TRBJ2-7	few	NA	CASQGFPYEQYF	TGTGCCAGCCAGGGTTTCCCCTACGAGCAGTACTTC
TRBV2	TRBJ1-4	many	TRBD1	CASVDRAATNEKLFF	TGTGCCAGCGTGGACAGGGCTGCAACTAATGAAAAACTGTTTTTT
TRBV27	TRBJ2-7	few	TRBD1	CASSRGTGVYYEQYF	TGTGCCAGCAGTCGAGGTACAGGGGTGTACTACGAGCAGTACTTC
TRBV2	TRBJ2-7	many	NA	CASSVEGFHEQYF	TGTGCCAGCAGTGTGGAGGGGTTCCACGAGCAGTACTTC
TRBV10-3	TRBJ1-2	many	TRBD1	CAISESPLDRVGGYTF	TGTGCCATCAGTGAGTCCCCCCTGGACAGGGTAGGGGGCTACACCTTC
TRBV7-2	TRBJ1-1	NA	NA	CASSTPQAYTEAFF	TGTGCCAGCAGCACGCCGCAGGCGTACACTGAAGCTTTCTTT
TRBV25-1	TRBJ1-3	NA	NA	CASSYVREAGNTIYF	TGTGCCAGCAGTTACGTTCGGGAAGCTGGAAACACCATATATTTT
TRBV9	TRBJ1-1	many	NA	CASSVAGGRNTEAFF	TGTGCCAGCAGCGTAGCTGGGGGGAGGAACACTGAAGCTTTCTTT